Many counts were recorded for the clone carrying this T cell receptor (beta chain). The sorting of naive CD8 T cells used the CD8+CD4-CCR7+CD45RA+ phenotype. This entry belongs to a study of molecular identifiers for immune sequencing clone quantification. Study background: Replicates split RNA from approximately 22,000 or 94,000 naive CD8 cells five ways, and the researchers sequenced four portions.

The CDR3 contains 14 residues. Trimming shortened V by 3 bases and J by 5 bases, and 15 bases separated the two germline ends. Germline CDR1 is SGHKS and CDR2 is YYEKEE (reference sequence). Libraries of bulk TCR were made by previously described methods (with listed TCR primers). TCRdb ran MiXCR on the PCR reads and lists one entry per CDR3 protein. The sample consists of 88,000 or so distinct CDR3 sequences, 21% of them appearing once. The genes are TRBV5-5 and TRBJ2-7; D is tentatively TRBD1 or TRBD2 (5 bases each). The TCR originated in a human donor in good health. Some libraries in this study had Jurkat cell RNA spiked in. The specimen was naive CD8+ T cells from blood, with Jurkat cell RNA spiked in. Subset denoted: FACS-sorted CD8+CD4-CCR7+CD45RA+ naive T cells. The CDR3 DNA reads TGTGCCAGCAGCTACTCGGGACCCCCTAACGAGCAGTACTTC. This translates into CASSYSGPPNEQYF.